These T cell receptor beta chains were read from a single sample in a study of T cell responses to AZD1222 COVID-19 vaccine. TCRdb's copy holds only in-frame clones and misses some; the assay was immunoSEQ multiplex PCR. Among over 150,000 clones, 93% were seen once, and the ten largest hold roughly 1%. The material sequenced was peripheral blood, taken 28 days after the second AZD1222 dose. The source of these receptors is an adult who received the AZD1222 COVID-19 vaccine. CDR3s include the opening cysteine and the closing phenylalanine or tryptophan. D genes are given only for firm matches. Size tells how often a clone was seen (once, few, many) or the class of an expanded clone, and some rows leave it out.

clone size,D gene,J gene,V gene,CDR3 DNA,CDR3 protein
.,.,TRBJ2-7,TRBV6-4,TGTGCCAGCCGCCGATTCTACGAGCAGTACTTC,CASRRFYEQYF
.,TRBD1,TRBJ1-1,TRBV11-2,TGTGCCAGCAGCCGGGACAGGGACACTGAAGCTTTCTTT,CASSRDRDTEAFF
once,.,TRBJ1-2,TRBV28,TGTGCCAGCAGTTTTCAGGCCGGCAACTATGGCTACACCTTC,CASSFQAGNYGYTF
.,TRBD1,TRBJ1-5,TRBV19,TGTGCCAGTAGTATGGGACAGGGGTTTGGGGGCAATCAGCCCCAGCATTTT,CASSMGQGFGGNQPQHF
.,.,TRBJ2-1,TRBV6-5,TGTGCCGGACAAACACGGCCCTCCTCCTACAATGAGCAGTTCTTC,CAGQTRPSSYNEQFF
.,.,TRBJ2-3,TRBV5-1,TGCGCCAGCAGCTTGGCCTTGGTAGGAGATTCCACAGATACGCAGTATTTT,CASSLALVGDSTDTQYF
.,.,TRBJ2-1,TRBV7-2,TGTGCCAGCAGCCGTAGCGGTCGAGTCTACAATGAGCAGTTCTTC,CASSRSGRVYNEQFF
.,TRBD2,TRBJ2-5,TRBV19,TGTGCCAGTAGTATTCTGGGGGGGGAGACCCAGTACTTC,CASSILGGETQYF
.,.,TRBJ1-2,TRBV6-5,TGTGCCAGCAGTTACCCAGAAATGCCTAACTATGGCTACACCTTC,CASSYPEMPNYGYTF
.,.,TRBJ2-5,TRBV7-2,TGTGCCAGCAGCTCCGCCATTACTAGTAGGGAGACCCAGTACTTC,CASSSAITSRETQYF
.,.,TRBJ1-3,TRBV5-5,TGTGCCAGCAGCACAAACAGGGCCCTCTCTGGAAACACCATATATTTT,CASSTNRALSGNTIYF
.,.,TRBJ2-7,TRBV12-5,TGTGCTAGTGGTTTGATAGGGAGTACCTACGAGCAGTACTTC,CASGLIGSTYEQYF
.,.,TRBJ1-5,TRBV5-1,TGCGCCAGCAGCTTAGCGGGCGGGCCAAATCAGCCCCAGCATTTT,CASSLAGGPNQPQHF
.,.,TRBJ2-5,TRBV10-3,TGTGCCATCAGTGAGTCGACAGGTGGAGAGACCCAGTACTTC,CAISESTGGETQYF
.,TRBD1,TRBJ2-3,TRBV28,TGTGCCAGCAGGATACAGGGGTCAGATACGCAGTATTTT,CASRIQGSDTQYF
.,.,TRBJ1-2,TRBV3-1/TRBV3-2,TGTGCCAGCAGCCAACTGGGCCCGGACGGGGGAGATGGCTACACCTTC,CASSQLGPDGGDGYTF
.,TRBD1,TRBJ2-1,TRBV5-8,TGTGCCAGCAGCTTGCGGGACAGGGTCCCTGAGCAGTTCTTC,CASSLRDRVPEQFF
once,.,TRBJ1-1,TRBV7-6,TGTGCCAGCAGCTTAGTTCTTCTCTCATCCATAACGGGCACTGAAGCTTTCTTT,CASSLVLLSSITGTEAFF
.,TRBD2,TRBJ2-4,TRBV7-6,TGTGCCAGCAGCTCTAGCGGGGGTACCAAAAACATTCAGTACTTC,CASSSSGGTKNIQYF
.,TRBD1,TRBJ1-4,TRBV28,TGTGCCAGCAGTTCTCCGACAGGGGGGACAGAAAAACTGTTTTTT,CASSSPTGGTEKLFF
.,TRBD2,TRBJ2-2,TRBV7-6,TGTGCCAGCACCCTAGCCACTAGCGGGGGGGCCGGCACCGGGGAGCTGTTTTTT,CASTLATSGGAGTGELFF
.,TRBD1,TRBJ1-4,TRBV30,TGTGCCTGGAGTGATGGACAGGGTGGTGGAAAACTGTTTTTT,CAWSDGQGGGKLFF
.,.,TRBJ1-1,TRBV5-4,TGTGCCAGCAGCGGGACCTCGAACACTGAAGCTTTCTTT,CASSGTSNTEAFF
.,.,TRBJ2-5,TRBV7-2,TGTGCCAGCAGCCCCCGGCAAGAGACCCAGTACTTC,CASSPRQETQYF
once,.,TRBJ2-7,TRBV7-8,TGTGCCAGCAGCTTAGCCGGTGGGCACGAGCAGTACTTC,CASSLAGGHEQYF
.,TRBD1,TRBJ1-1,TRBV5-3,TGTGCCAGAAGTTCTCACAGGGGGCGATGGGAGAACACTGAAGCTTTCTTT,CARSSHRGRWENTEAFF
.,.,TRBJ1-1,TRBV7-3,TGTGCCAGCAGCTCAACCACAGGGCTGGGACCGGCTGAAGCTTTCTTT,CASSSTTGLGPAEAFF
.,.,TRBJ1-2,TRBV3-1/TRBV3-2,TGTGCCAGCAGCCAAGGTGGGGGAAACACCTTC,CASSQGGGNTF
.,TRBD1,TRBJ2-1,TRBV27,TGTGCCAGCAGTCCTAGGACAGGGACAATCAACAATGAGCAGTTCTTC,CASSPRTGTINNEQFF
.,.,TRBJ2-5,TRBV7-3,TGTGCCAGCAGCCACGGGGGCCCCGGGGAGACCCAGTACTTC,CASSHGGPGETQYF
.,.,TRBJ1-1,TRBV13,TGTGCCAGCAGCTTAGGACAGGGGAACACTGAAGCTTTCTTT,CASSLGQGNTEAFF
once,.,TRBJ1-2,TRBV27,TGTGCCAGCACCCCCCGGGGGGGCTATGGCTACACCTTC,CASTPRGGYGYTF
.,TRBD1,TRBJ1-1,TRBV29-1,TGCAGCGTTGCAGGGGGGAGGTCGACTGAAGCTTTCTTT,CSVAGGRSTEAFF
.,.,TRBJ2-2,TRBV5-6,TGTGCCAGCAGCCAGGGGTCCGGGGAGCTGTTTTTT,CASSQGSGELFF
.,.,TRBJ1-3,TRBV9,TGTGCCAGCAGTAGGGGTCCTGGAAACACCATATATTTT,CASSRGPGNTIYF
once,TRBD1,TRBJ2-1,TRBV7-2,TGTGCCAGCAGCTCCCGGGACAGGGATCGCAATGAGCAGTTCTTC,CASSSRDRDRNEQFF
.,TRBD2,TRBJ2-3,TRBV7-9,TGTGCCAGCAGCTTTGACGGGGGGGTCGCAGATACGCAGTATTTT,CASSFDGGVADTQYF
.,.,TRBJ1-6,TRBV3-1/TRBV3-2,TGTGCCAGCAGCCAAGTTTTGGGGAATTCACCCCTCCACTTT,CASSQVLGNSPLHF
once,.,TRBJ1-1,TRBV14,TGTGCCAGCAGCCAAACAATAACTGAAGCTTTCTTT,CASSQTITEAFF
.,.,TRBJ1-4,TRBV6-2/TRBV6-3,TGTGCCAGCAGTTACGGGCCAGGGGAAAGTACTAATGAAAAACTGTTTTTT,CASSYGPGESTNEKLFF
.,.,TRBJ1-4,TRBV7-2,TGTGCCAGCAGCTTAGAGGCCAGGGGCTATGAAAAACTGTTTTTT,CASSLEARGYEKLFF
.,.,TRBJ1-1,TRBV7-3,TGTGCCAGCAGCTTAAGTTCCCGGACTGAAGCTTTCTTT,CASSLSSRTEAFF
.,.,TRBJ2-1,TRBV6-5,TGTGCCAGCAGTACGGGCCGGTGGACCTACAATGAGCAGTTCTTC,CASSTGRWTYNEQFF
.,.,TRBJ1-5,TRBV4-1,TGCGCCAGCAGCCAAGATGAGGGGGGACGCAATCAGCCCCAGCATTTT,CASSQDEGGRNQPQHF
few,TRBD1,TRBJ2-2,TRBV7-9,TGTGCCAGCCGACCGGACAGGGGGTCTCACACCGGGGAGCTGTTTTTT,CASRPDRGSHTGELFF
few,TRBD1,TRBJ2-7,TRBV6-2/TRBV6-3,TGTGCCAGCAGTTACTCGGTGCGGGACAGGCCCTACGAGCAGTACTTC,CASSYSVRDRPYEQYF
.,TRBD1,TRBJ2-7,TRBV15,TGTGCCACCAGCAGAGGACACGGGACAGCGAGCTACGAGCAGTACTTC,CATSRGHGTASYEQYF